What follows describes a single TCR beta chain. This specimen belongs to a study of neurological immune-mediated disorders. TCRdb reanalysed the 5' RACE reads using MiXCR and keeps one entry per CDR3 protein. The table lists tens of thousands of distinct CDR3 sequences, 3.5% to 5.5% of them singletons. CDR1 is SGHTA and CDR2 is FQGNSA in the germline V gene. The CDR3 sequence is 13 residues long. The V end lost 5 bases, the J end lost 0 bases, and 8 bases lay between the germline ends. Sequencing was carried out using PBMCs. This clonotype originated in a woman aged 60-75 years with multiple sclerosis. The chain employs TRBV7-2 and TRBJ2-7; D unresolved. CDR3 residues: CASSSPNSYEQYF. DNA of the CDR3: TGTGCCAGCAGCAGCCCTAACTCCTACGAGCAGTACTTC. Combining the CDR3 with reference TRBV7-2 and TRBJ2-7 gives the whole variable domain GAGVSQSPSNKVTEKGKDVELRCDPISGHTALYWYRQSLGQGLEFLIYFQGNSAPDKSGLPSDRFSAERTGGSVSTLTIQRTQQEDSAVYLCASSSPNSYEQYFGPGTRLTVT.